Listed here are 2 T cell receptor beta chains from one sample, sequenced in a study of blood T cells in healthy people across ages. A second PCR of roughly 7 to 11 cycles used a sample-barcoded 5' primer and a J-beta primer mix. TCRdb reanalysed the 5' RACE reads using MiXCR and keeps one entry per CDR3 protein. The sample lists 600,000 or so distinct CDR3 sequences; 25% to 35% were seen once. The sequenced sample consisted of blood. All receptors derive from a woman aged 80 or over in good health.

This clonotype was observed many times. The chain has TRBV7-2 and TRBJ2-5; D not certain. This CDR3 contains 14 residues. From germline, CDR1 is SGHTA and CDR2 FQGNSA. The V and J ends lost 2 bases and 5 bases respectively, with 12 bases between them. The CDR3 nucleotides are TGTGCCAGCAGCTTAAGGACGGAGTTGGAGACCCAGTACTTC. Protein: CASSLRTELETQYF.

This clonotype was detected ten times or more. The V call is TRBV20-1, the J call TRBJ1-2; D perhaps matches TRBD1 (5 bases). CDR1 and CDR2 from the germline V gene are DFQATT and SNEGSKA (reference sequence). This CDR3 spans 12 amino acids. V was cut by 1 base and J by 6 bases, with 9 bases left in between. The CDR3 reads CSARVAGDGYTF. CDR3 sequence (DNA): TGCAGTGCTAGAGTCGCGGGGGATGGCTACACCTTC.